These T cell receptor beta chains were read from a single sample in a study of identical twins. MiXCR was run by TCRdb on the 5' RACE reads, yielding one entry per CDR3 protein. The sample carries around 100,000 distinct CDR3 sequences, under 6.5% recorded once. Input material: memory T cells sorted from blood. Receptors originate from a woman aged 45-59 years in good health. CDR3s include the opening cysteine and the closing phenylalanine or tryptophan. The order of the fields is clone size, J gene, V gene, D gene, CDR3 protein, CDR3 DNA. D genes are given only for firm matches. Expanded clones are given a class, and other clones once, few, many or no size at all.

clone_size: many; j_call: TRBJ2-1; v_call: TRBV2; d_call: NA; cdr3_aa: CASSVGGGAQFF; cdr3_nt: TGTGCCAGCAGTGTGGGCGGGGGCGCGCAGTTCTTC
clone_size: many; j_call: TRBJ1-2; v_call: TRBV4-1; d_call: NA; cdr3_aa: CASSQAAGINYGYTF; cdr3_nt: TGCGCCAGCAGCCAAGCCGCCGGGATTAACTATGGCTACACCTTC
clone_size: many; j_call: TRBJ2-4; v_call: TRBV20-1; d_call: TRBD2; cdr3_aa: CSATSGTSGLQYF; cdr3_nt: TGCAGTGCCACCTCCGGGACTAGCGGACTTCAGTACTTC
clone_size: many; j_call: TRBJ1-2; v_call: TRBV5-6; d_call: NA; cdr3_aa: CASSRERQHYGYTF; cdr3_nt: TGTGCCAGCAGCCGGGAGAGACAGCATTATGGCTACACCTTC
clone_size: NA; j_call: TRBJ1-4; v_call: TRBV25-1; d_call: NA; cdr3_aa: CASRGTGSTNEKLFF; cdr3_nt: TGTGCCAGCAGGGGTACGGGGTCAACTAATGAAAAACTGTTTTTT
clone_size: many; j_call: TRBJ2-5; v_call: TRBV18; d_call: NA; cdr3_aa: CASSLGKETQYF; cdr3_nt: TGTGCCAGCTCACTAGGAAAAGAGACCCAGTACTTC
clone_size: many; j_call: TRBJ1-3; v_call: TRBV7-8; d_call: NA; cdr3_aa: CASSLAMGGVSGNTIYF; cdr3_nt: TGTGCCAGCAGCTTAGCGATGGGGGGCGTTAGCGGAAACACCATATATTTT
clone_size: few; j_call: TRBJ2-5; v_call: TRBV27; d_call: NA; cdr3_aa: CASSLLSQETQYF; cdr3_nt: TGTGCCAGCAGTTTATTGAGTCAAGAGACCCAGTACTTC
clone_size: NA; j_call: TRBJ1-6; v_call: TRBV12-3/TRBV12-4; d_call: NA; cdr3_aa: CASNTRQNSPLHF; cdr3_nt: TGTGCCAGCAATACTAGACAGAATTCACCCCTCCACTTT
clone_size: many; j_call: TRBJ1-5; v_call: TRBV7-2; d_call: NA; cdr3_aa: CASSLTGFEPQHF; cdr3_nt: TGTGCCAGCAGCTTAACAGGCTTTGAGCCCCAGCATTTT
clone_size: few; j_call: TRBJ2-4; v_call: TRBV30; d_call: TRBD2; cdr3_aa: CASTEGGDIQYF; cdr3_nt: TGTGCCTCTACAGAGGGAGGGGACATTCAGTACTTC
clone_size: few; j_call: TRBJ2-6; v_call: TRBV5-5; d_call: NA; cdr3_aa: CASSSISGANVLTF; cdr3_nt: TGTGCCAGCAGCTCCATTTCTGGGGCCAACGTCCTGACTTTC
clone_size: many; j_call: TRBJ2-7; v_call: TRBV11-2; d_call: NA; cdr3_aa: CASSLVPQGFGLEQYF; cdr3_nt: TGTGCCAGCAGCTTAGTCCCACAGGGATTCGGTCTCGAGCAGTACTTC
clone_size: many; j_call: TRBJ2-1; v_call: TRBV7-3; d_call: NA; cdr3_aa: CASSLSAGRDEQFF; cdr3_nt: TGTGCCAGCAGCTTATCTGCCGGTCGCGATGAGCAGTTCTTC
clone_size: many; j_call: TRBJ2-1; v_call: TRBV19; d_call: TRBD1; cdr3_aa: CASRDGQGTNEQFF; cdr3_nt: TGTGCCAGTAGGGATGGACAGGGGACGAATGAGCAGTTCTTC
clone_size: many; j_call: TRBJ1-5; v_call: TRBV29-1; d_call: NA; cdr3_aa: CSVRSTNQPQHF; cdr3_nt: TGCAGCGTTAGGTCCACTAATCAGCCCCAGCATTTT
clone_size: many; j_call: TRBJ2-5; v_call: TRBV24-1; d_call: NA; cdr3_aa: CATRKTDQETQYF; cdr3_nt: TGTGCCACAAGAAAGACAGACCAAGAGACCCAGTACTTC
clone_size: many; j_call: TRBJ1-5; v_call: TRBV7-6; d_call: NA; cdr3_aa: CASSLLQGPYSNQPQHF; cdr3_nt: TGTGCCAGCAGCCTTCTCCAGGGGCCCTATAGCAATCAGCCCCAGCATTTT
clone_size: few; j_call: TRBJ2-3; v_call: TRBV13; d_call: TRBD2; cdr3_aa: CASSPPTSGREADTQYF; cdr3_nt: TGTGCCAGCAGCCCCCCGACTAGCGGGAGGGAGGCAGATACGCAGTATTTT
clone_size: few; j_call: TRBJ2-2; v_call: TRBV4-2; d_call: NA; cdr3_aa: CASSQDMQAGELFF; cdr3_nt: TGTGCCAGCAGCCAAGATATGCAGGCCGGGGAGCTGTTTTTT
clone_size: many; j_call: TRBJ1-6; v_call: TRBV20-1; d_call: NA; cdr3_aa: CSARTGGGENSPLHF; cdr3_nt: TGCAGTGCTAGAACTGGGGGAGGGGAAAATTCACCCCTCCACTTT
clone_size: many; j_call: TRBJ1-4; v_call: TRBV20-1; d_call: NA; cdr3_aa: CSASLGAEEKLFF; cdr3_nt: TGCAGTGCTAGTTTGGGGGCTGAAGAAAAACTGTTTTTT
clone_size: many; j_call: TRBJ2-1; v_call: TRBV14; d_call: NA; cdr3_aa: CASSSRPGGQFF; cdr3_nt: TGTGCCAGCAGCTCCCGACCCGGGGGGCAGTTCTTC
clone_size: many; j_call: TRBJ2-2; v_call: TRBV6-2/TRBV6-3; d_call: NA; cdr3_aa: CASSSSGTGELFF; cdr3_nt: TGTGCCAGCAGCTCCTCGGGAACCGGGGAGCTGTTTTTT
clone_size: many; j_call: TRBJ1-2; v_call: TRBV12-3/TRBV12-4; d_call: NA; cdr3_aa: CASLDRTLGNYGYTF; cdr3_nt: TGTGCCAGCTTAGATCGGACATTGGGAAACTATGGCTACACCTTC
clone_size: many; j_call: TRBJ2-1; v_call: TRBV29-1; d_call: TRBD2; cdr3_aa: CSVGTSGFNNEQFF; cdr3_nt: TGCAGCGTTGGGACTAGCGGGTTCAACAATGAGCAGTTCTTC
clone_size: many; j_call: TRBJ1-2; v_call: TRBV5-6; d_call: TRBD1; cdr3_aa: CASSLGTGWYGYTF; cdr3_nt: TGTGCCAGCAGCTTGGGGACAGGATGGTATGGCTACACCTTC
clone_size: many; j_call: TRBJ2-3; v_call: TRBV6-5; d_call: NA; cdr3_aa: CASSYRRGTQYF; cdr3_nt: TGTGCCAGCAGTTACAGGAGGGGTACGCAGTATTTT
clone_size: many; j_call: TRBJ1-1; v_call: TRBV7-8; d_call: NA; cdr3_aa: CASSFTGKGAFF; cdr3_nt: TGTGCCAGCAGCTTTACAGGGAAGGGAGCTTTCTTT
clone_size: many; j_call: TRBJ2-3; v_call: TRBV4-1; d_call: NA; cdr3_aa: CASSQATRPEPYF; cdr3_nt: TGCGCCAGCAGCCAGGCGACTAGGCCTGAGCCGTATTTT
clone_size: many; j_call: TRBJ2-7; v_call: TRBV7-9; d_call: NA; cdr3_aa: CASRGDGPNSYEQYF; cdr3_nt: TGTGCCAGCAGGGGGGACGGACCCAACTCCTACGAGCAGTACTTC
clone_size: many; j_call: TRBJ2-1; v_call: TRBV3-1; d_call: TRBD2; cdr3_aa: CASRGRGLAGAYNEQFF; cdr3_nt: TGTGCCAGCAGGGGCCGGGGACTAGCGGGAGCTTACAATGAGCAGTTCTTC
clone_size: many; j_call: TRBJ2-5; v_call: TRBV7-7; d_call: NA; cdr3_aa: CASSPGEWETQYF; cdr3_nt: TGTGCCAGCAGCCCCGGGGAATGGGAGACCCAGTACTTC
clone_size: many; j_call: TRBJ1-2; v_call: TRBV20-1; d_call: NA; cdr3_aa: CSARGTPGRANYGYTF; cdr3_nt: TGCAGTGCTAGAGGGACTCCAGGCCGAGCTAACTATGGCTACACCTTC
clone_size: many; j_call: TRBJ1-4; v_call: TRBV12-3/TRBV12-4; d_call: NA; cdr3_aa: CASSLSQRSEKLFF; cdr3_nt: TGTGCCAGCAGTTTATCACAGCGTAGTGAAAAACTGTTTTTT
clone_size: few; j_call: TRBJ2-1; v_call: TRBV6-5; d_call: NA; cdr3_aa: CASSHAHEQFF; cdr3_nt: TGTGCCAGCAGCCACGCCCATGAGCAGTTCTTC
clone_size: few; j_call: TRBJ2-5; v_call: TRBV5-6; d_call: NA; cdr3_aa: CASSLFGLETQYF; cdr3_nt: TGTGCCAGCAGCTTGTTCGGACTAGAGACCCAGTACTTC
clone_size: many; j_call: TRBJ2-3; v_call: TRBV24-1; d_call: NA; cdr3_aa: CATSDPPTDTQYF; cdr3_nt: TGTGCCACCAGTGATCCCCCGACAGATACGCAGTATTTT
clone_size: many; j_call: TRBJ1-2; v_call: TRBV4-1; d_call: TRBD1; cdr3_aa: CASSQVVGQGLYTF; cdr3_nt: TGCGCCAGCAGCCAAGTGGTGGGACAGGGACTCTACACCTTC
clone_size: NA; j_call: TRBJ1-1; v_call: TRBV7-2; d_call: NA; cdr3_aa: CASSLAVGNTEAFF; cdr3_nt: TGTGCCAGCAGCTTAGCGGTGGGGAACACTGAAGCTTTCTTT
clone_size: many; j_call: TRBJ1-3; v_call: TRBV5-6; d_call: NA; cdr3_aa: CASSFSGWRAGTYSGNTIYF; cdr3_nt: TGTGCCAGCAGCTTCTCGGGCTGGCGTGCTGGGACCTACTCTGGAAACACCATATATTTT
clone_size: NA; j_call: TRBJ1-1; v_call: TRBV7-8; d_call: NA; cdr3_aa: CASTPGVSTEAFF; cdr3_nt: TGTGCCAGCACCCCGGGCGTGAGCACTGAAGCTTTCTTT
clone_size: NA; j_call: TRBJ2-5; v_call: TRBV4-1; d_call: TRBD2; cdr3_aa: CASSQEGVAGETQYF; cdr3_nt: TGCGCCAGCAGCCAAGAAGGGGTAGCGGGAGAGACCCAGTACTTC
clone_size: many; j_call: TRBJ2-1; v_call: TRBV4-1; d_call: NA; cdr3_aa: CASSQDGSGSSNEQFF; cdr3_nt: TGCGCCAGCAGCCAAGATGGCTCGGGTAGCAGTAATGAGCAGTTCTTC
clone_size: few; j_call: TRBJ2-1; v_call: TRBV11-2; d_call: TRBD2; cdr3_aa: CASSRTSGSFYNEQFF; cdr3_nt: TGTGCCAGCAGCCGGACTAGCGGGAGCTTCTACAATGAGCAGTTCTTC
clone_size: many; j_call: TRBJ2-3; v_call: TRBV9; d_call: NA; cdr3_aa: CASSVEGGTVTDTQYF; cdr3_nt: TGTGCCAGCAGCGTAGAGGGGGGGACAGTGACAGATACGCAGTATTTT
clone_size: many; j_call: TRBJ2-2; v_call: TRBV18; d_call: NA; cdr3_aa: CASSPPDGELFF; cdr3_nt: TGTGCCAGCTCACCACCCGACGGGGAGCTGTTTTTT